This entry concerns a single T cell receptor beta chain. Sequencing used immunoSEQ v3.0 at survey level. Repertoires were generated with immunoSEQ multiplex PCR, while TCRdb's copy carries only in-frame clones and drops some. The sample carries under 35,000 clones, roughly 94% recorded once. The data derive from a study of long-term antiretroviral therapy in people with HIV. The germline gives CDR1 MNHEY, CDR2 SMNVEV (reference sequence). The trim removed 3 bases at V and 7 bases at J, leaving 7 bases unmatched. The CDR3 runs to 14 residues. The source is a woman aged 45-60 years with HIV. This rearrangement joins TRBV27 to TRBJ1-2, with TRBD1 matching over 8 bases. Sequenced material: unsorted PBMCs, taken about 5.1 years after starting antiretroviral therapy. The CDR3 DNA reads TGTGCCAGCAGTTTCGGGCAGGGGGCAGGTGGCTACACCTTC. Translated, it gives CASSFGQGAGGYTF.